The TCR beta chain described here comes from a study of blood T cell repertoires in COVID-19. In the study overall: Italy, Spain and the United States were the sources of the convalescent and acute COVID-19 samples. PBMCs, B-cell-depleted T cells, or T cells were the source of the cDNA or gDNA that made up the material.

In the authors' workflow: The assay estimated nucleated cells by amplifying reference gene primers. Method: immunoSEQ multiplex PCR; TCRdb's copy keeps in-frame clones and lacks some. V and J calls and clone size are those listed in that table; D and trimming were worked out from the DNA. In the table there are 380,000 or so clones, 70% to 90% of which are singletons. From germline, CDR1 is SQVTM and CDR2 ANQGSEA. The CDR3 length is 12 residues. V gave up 7 bases and J gave up 10 bases; unmatched junction bases: 9. Patients from Seattle were sampled longitudinally, starting during active infection. The chain joins TRBV29-1 to TRBJ2-1; 8 nucleotides agree with TRBD2. The sequence was obtained from a woman between 55 and 75 years old with COVID-19, enrolled during active disease. The sequenced sample was peripheral blood. CDR3 region: CSAPGGGREQFF. The CDR3 DNA reads as TGCAGCGCCCCCGGGGGGGGGCGGGAGCAGTTCTTC.